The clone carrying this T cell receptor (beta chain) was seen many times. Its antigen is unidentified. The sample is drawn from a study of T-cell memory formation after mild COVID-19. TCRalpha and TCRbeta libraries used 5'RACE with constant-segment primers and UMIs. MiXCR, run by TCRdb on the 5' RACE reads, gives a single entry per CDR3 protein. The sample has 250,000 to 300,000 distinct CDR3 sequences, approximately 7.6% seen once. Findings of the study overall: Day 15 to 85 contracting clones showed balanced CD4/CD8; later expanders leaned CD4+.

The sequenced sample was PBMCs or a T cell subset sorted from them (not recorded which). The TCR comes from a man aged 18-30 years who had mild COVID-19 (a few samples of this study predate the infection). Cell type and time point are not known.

The CDR3 sequence is CASSPPPLKDRSDTQYF. The CDR3 nucleotides are TGTGCCAGCAGTCCGCCGCCCCTCAAGGATAGGTCAGATACGCAGTATTTT. The rearrangement uses TRBV12-3 or TRBV12-4 and TRBJ2-3; no firm D call. V lost 5 bases to trimming and J lost 4 bases, with 22 bases between them. This CDR3 is 17 amino acids long.